Each of the 28 T cell receptor beta chains below was sequenced from the same sample in a study of blood T cell repertoires in COVID-19. Sequencing was performed with immunoSEQ multiplex PCR; in TCRdb, only in-frame clones are kept and a portion is missing. This repertoire shows under 400,000 clones, 88% found once; its top ten account for approximately 1%. Sequencing used PBMCs or T cells enriched from blood (not recorded which). The receptors were gathered from a woman aged 25 to 39 who had been exposed to COVID-19.

This chain connects TRBV3-1 (or the pseudogene TRBV3-2) to TRBJ2-1; 10 bases agree with TRBD2. Trimming removed 0 bases from V and 8 bases from J; junction bases left unmatched: 7. Per the germline V gene, CDR1 is LGHDT and CDR2 is YNNKEL (reference sequence). This CDR3 contains 16 residues. The CDR3 is CASSQDLLAGEHEQFF. CDR3 nucleotide sequence: TGTGCCAGCAGCCAAGATCTGCTAGCGGGAGAGCATGAGCAGTTCTTC.

The CDR3, as DNA: TGTGCCAGCAGCTTGGGGCCGCCAAAGGACAGGGACTTGGGCTACACCTTC. Translating gives CASSLGPPKDRDLGYTF. The chain employs TRBV5-4 and TRBJ1-2; 8 bases are shared with TRBD1. J gave up 8 bases and V 0 bases, and 15 bases lay outside the gene matches. Germline assignment: CDR1 SGHNT and CDR2 YYREEE (reference sequence). This CDR3 spans 17 amino acids.

The genes are TRBV28 and TRBJ2-7, with 7 bases fitting TRBD2. The CDR3 is made up of 13 amino acids. The V gene's germline CDR1 is MDHEN and CDR2 SYDVKM. V dropped 6 bases and J dropped 4; count of bases not matched to a gene: 6. The CDR3 region has the DNA TGTGCCAGCAGCCTGGGGGGGGAGTACGAGCAGTACTTC. Amino acids: CASSLGGEYEQYF. Looking up the rest from reference TRBV28 and TRBJ2-7 gives the full variable domain: DVKVTQSSRYLVKRTGEKVFLECVQDMDHENMFWYRQDPGLGLRLIYFSYDVKMKEKGDIPEGYSVSREKKERFSLILESASTNQTSMYLCASSLGGEYEQYFGPGTRLTVT.

The chain links TRBV5-1 to TRBJ2-5, with D perhaps TRBD2 (6 bases). V dropped 4 bases and J dropped 2 bases, with 18 bases sitting between them. The CDR3 sequence is 16 residues long. CDR1 and CDR2 (germline): SGHRS, YFSETQ. CDR3: CASSPGVLPGQETQYF. The CDR3 DNA sequence: TGCGCCAGCAGCCCGGGGGTTCTGCCGGGACAAGAGACCCAGTACTTC.

This chain connects TRBV6-1 to TRBJ2-7, with D tentatively TRBD1 (5 bases). V shed 1 base and J shed 2 bases, with 6 bases lying between them. Germline-derived CDR1 and CDR2 are MNHNS and SASEGT. CDR3 length equals 13 residues. CDR3 protein: CASSEVDTYEQYF. The CDR3 region has the DNA TGTGCCAGCAGTGAAGTGGACACCTACGAGCAGTACTTC.

The count of this clone is one. The chain couples TRBV9 to TRBJ1-1, with no clear D. Looked up from germline, CDR1 is SGDLS and CDR2 is YYNGEE. Trimming removed 3 bases from V and 0 bases from J, with 6 bases in between. The length of the CDR3 is 13 residues. CDR3 sequence reads: CASSALMNTEAFF. In DNA form, the CDR3 reads TGTGCCAGCAGCGCCCTTATGAACACTGAAGCTTTCTTT.

This rearrangement joins TRBV7-9 to TRBJ2-3; the match to TRBD2 covers 12 bases. V was clipped by 5 bases and J by 0 bases; unmatched bases: 3. This CDR3 has 16 residues. Germline lookup yields CDR1 SEHNR and CDR2 FQNEAQ (reference sequence). CDR3 bases: TGTGCCAGCAGCGACGGGACTAGCGGGAGCACAGATACGCAGTATTTT. Its translation is CASSDGTSGSTDTQYF.

This chain uses TRBV7-6 with TRBJ1-2, with D possibly TRBD1 on 5 matching bases. The CDR3 loop spans 11 amino acids. The V and J ends lost 5 bases and 9 bases respectively, with 10 bases between them. Germline CDR1 reads SGHVS; CDR2 reads FNYEAQ. The CDR3 nucleotides are TGTGCCAGCAGCCCAAAGGACAGCTACACCTTC. Translation: CASSPKDSYTF.

J is TRBJ2-5 and V is TRBV18, with 8 bases that match TRBD1. Germline lookup yields CDR1 KGHSH and CDR2 LQKENI. The CDR3 is made up of 15 amino acids. J gave up 4 bases and V 3 bases, and 7 bases lay outside the gene matches. CDR3 DNA: TGTGCCAGCTCACCCAAGACAGGGGCGGGAGAGACCCAGTACTTC. Encoded protein: CASSPKTGAGETQYF.

The rearrangement joins TRBV11-2 to TRBJ2-3, with a tentative D call TRBD2 (6 bases). This CDR3 has 13 amino acids. Per the germline V gene, CDR1 is SGHAT and CDR2 is FQNNGV. V gave up 1 base and J gave up 10 bases, with 12 bases separating them. Here the CDR3 reads CASSLAGTASQYF. CDR3 nucleotides: TGTGCCAGCAGCTTAGCCGGGACTGCTTCGCAGTATTTT.

This chain links TRBV9 with TRBJ2-4; D possibly corresponds to TRBD1 (7 bases). The CDR3 has 14 residues. Trimming removed 6 bases from V and 9 bases from J, with 19 bases in between. The germline V gene has CDR1 SGDLS and CDR2 YYNGEE. Here the CDR3 DNA reads TGTGCCAGCACCGCGGGACAGTACAATCCCATTCAGTACTTC. This translates into CASTAGQYNPIQYF.

The rearrangement uses TRBV5-5 and TRBJ1-5; 12 bases match TRBD1. The CDR3 is made up of 17 amino acids. Germline V gives CDR1 SGHKS, CDR2 YYEKEE (reference sequence). Losses at the gene ends were 4 bases for V and 7 bases for J; bases not matched to a gene: 12. The CDR3 reads CASSRDRGRLDEQPQHF. The DNA for the CDR3 is TGTGCCAGCAGCCGGGACAGGGGGCGATTGGATGAACAGCCCCAGCATTTT.

This rearrangement joins TRBV9 to TRBJ1-6; 9 nucleotides agree with TRBD1. V was clipped by 2 bases and J by 10 bases; unmatched bases: 10. Per the germline V gene, CDR1 is SGDLS and CDR2 is YYNGEE. The length of the CDR3 is 16 residues. In nucleotides, the CDR3 is TGTGCCAGCAGCGTCACAACGGGACAGGGAGACTCACCCCTCCACTTT. Translating gives CASSVTTGQGDSPLHF. The full variable domain, in which reference TRBV9 and TRBJ1-6 provide the parts outside the CDR3, is DSGVTQTPKHLITATGQRVTLRCSPRSGDLSVYWYQQSLDQGLQFLIQYYNGEERAKGNILERFSAQQFPDLHSELNLSSLELGDSALYFCASSVTTGQGDSPLHFGNGTRLTVT.

This clone has a handful of counts. The chain employs TRBV3-1 (or the pseudogene TRBV3-2) and TRBJ2-1; D is unclear. V lost 0 bases, J lost 12 bases, and 15 bases lay in between. The CDR3 is made up of 14 amino acids. CDR1 and CDR2 (germline): LGHDT, YNNKEL (reference sequence). CDR3 in amino acids: CASSQDYSPIGQFF. Here the CDR3 DNA reads TGTGCCAGCAGCCAAGATTACAGCCCTATAGGGCAGTTCTTC.

This clone was seen a single time. This chain links TRBV5-1 with TRBJ2-1, with a tentative D call TRBD1 (5 bases). Germline V gene lookup returns CDR1 SGHRS and CDR2 YFSETQ. The CDR3 loop spans 16 amino acids. V was pared by 0 bases and J by 0 bases, with 10 bases between. The CDR3: CASSLGQISSYNEQFF. The CDR3, as DNA: TGCGCCAGCAGCTTGGGACAGATTAGCTCCTACAATGAGCAGTTCTTC.

The rearrangement uses TRBV28 and TRBJ2-7; D is unclear. The CDR3 runs to 15 residues. CDR1 MDHEN and CDR2 SYDVKM come from the germline V gene. Trimming removed 5 bases at V and 0 bases at J, with 14 bases between. CDR3 DNA: TGTGCCAGCAGTCATCGGAGTAGAAGCTCCTACGAGCAGTACTTC. Translated: CASSHRSRSSYEQYF.

V and J are TRBV7-2 and TRBJ2-1; 8 bases map to TRBD2. This CDR3 contains 19 residues. Losses at the gene ends were 5 bases for V and 1 base for J; bases not matched to a gene: 16. Germline values: CDR1 SGHTA, CDR2 FQGNSA. CDR3 residues: CASSPHFVGGALSYNEQFF. The CDR3 DNA follows: TGTGCCAGCAGCCCGCACTTTGTCGGGGGGGCTTTGTCCTACAATGAGCAGTTCTTC.

The chain links TRBV5-5 to TRBJ2-1; 9 bases agree with TRBD2. From germline, CDR1 is SGHKS and CDR2 YYEKEE (reference sequence). Trimming at V came to 4 bases and at J to 4 bases, leaving 9 bases not matched to a gene. This CDR3 spans 16 amino acids. DNA of the CDR3: TGTGCCAGCAGCCGCGGGATAGCGGGAGTATACAATGAGCAGTTCTTC. Translating gives CASSRGIAGVYNEQFF.

V gene TRBV28 combines with J gene TRBJ1-5; no clear D gene. Germline CDR1 is MDHEN and CDR2 is SYDVKM. This CDR3 is 15 amino acids long. Trimming took off 6 bases at V and 3 bases at J, with 15 bases between the two ends. Here the CDR3 reads CASSEHLGDNQPQHF. For the CDR3, the DNA is TGTGCCAGCAGCGAGCATCTCGGGGACAATCAGCCCCAGCATTTT.

The gene calls are TRBV19 and TRBJ2-7; 12 positions agree with TRBD1. Germline CDR1 LNHDA, CDR2 SQIVND (reference sequence). V trimming: 6 bases; J trimming: 6 bases; junction bases outside the gene matches: 6. This CDR3 comprises 14 residues. The CDR3 sequence: CASSTGQGAGEQYF. CDR3 DNA: TGTGCCAGTAGCACGGGACAGGGGGCAGGCGAGCAGTACTTC.

In regard to this clone: This CDR3 is also generated by other DNA sequences in the sample. J is TRBJ2-7 and V is TRBV6-5; TRBD1 matches 11 bases. Germline CDR1 and CDR2: MNHEY and SVGAGI. The J segment lost 4 bases and the V segment lost 5 bases, leaving 4 bases of the junction unmatched. The length of the CDR3 is 14 residues. As DNA, the CDR3 is TGTGCCAGCAGTCGAGGACAGGGGGCGTACGAGCAGTACTTC. Its translation is CASSRGQGAYEQYF.

The rearrangement uses TRBV20-1 and TRBJ1-2, with TRBD1 identical over 9 bases. The CDR3 is 13 amino acids. From germline, CDR1 is DFQATT and CDR2 SNEGSKA (reference sequence). Trimming took 6 bases from V and 5 from J; bases not matched to a gene: 7. This CDR3 is CSASTGGNYGYTF. As DNA, the CDR3 is TGCAGTGCAAGTACAGGGGGCAATTATGGCTACACCTTC.

V gene TRBV24-1 combines with J gene TRBJ1-6, with 7 bases fitting TRBD1. CDR1 KGHDR and CDR2 SFDVKD come from the germline V gene. Trimming took 1 base from V and 5 from J; bases not matched to a gene: 16. CDR3 length: 20 residues. The CDR3 region has the DNA TGTGCCACCAGTGATTTCGAAAAGGCAGAAGACAGGGCTGATAATTCACCCCTCCACTTT. Translating gives CATSDFEKAEDRADNSPLHF.

V is TRBV28 and J is TRBJ2-7, with TRBD2 matching 9 bases. Germline assignment: CDR1 MDHEN and CDR2 SYDVKM. CDR3 length: 12 residues. V shed 5 bases, J shed 11 bases, and the junction held 7 bases outside the gene matches. CDR3 region: CASSPLGGREYF. The CDR3, as DNA: TGTGCCAGCAGTCCCCTGGGCGGGAGGGAGTACTTC.

As regards this clone: The junction does not match germline at one end; this may be a read error. The V gene is TRBV12-3 or TRBV12-4, the J gene TRBJ2-7; 7 nucleotides agree with TRBD2. This CDR3 is built from 13 residues. The CDR3 reads CASRLGEGYEQYF. Here the CDR3 DNA reads TGTGCCAGCCGTTTAGGGGAGGGTTACGAGCAGTACTTC.

CDR3 amino acids: CASSFGTGAYNEQFF. The CDR3 DNA reads as TGCGCCAGCAGCTTCGGGACAGGGGCCTACAATGAGCAGTTCTTC. This chain connects TRBV5-1 to TRBJ2-1, with 10 bases matching TRBD1. The CDR3 sequence is 15 residues long. Germline trimming cut 2 bases from V and 2 bases from J; bases unmatched to any gene: 1. Germline CDR1 reads SGHRS; CDR2 reads YFSETQ.

This clone turned up a few times. This rearrangement joins TRBV2 to TRBJ1-2; tentative D call: TRBD1 (6 bases). V lost 6 bases, J lost 2 bases, and 13 bases lay in between. The germline V gene has CDR1 SNHLY and CDR2 FYNNEI. This CDR3 comprises 14 residues. The DNA of the CDR3 is TGTGCCAGCAGGACGGACAGAGCGAACTATGGCTACACCTTC. Translation: CASRTDRANYGYTF. The full variable domain, its missing parts supplied by reference TRBV2 and TRBJ1-2, is EPEVTQTPSHQVTQMGQEVILRCVPISNHLYFYWYRQILGQKVEFLVSFYNNEISEKSEIFDDQFSVERPDGSNFTLKIRSTKLEDSAMYFCASRTDRANYGYTFGSGTRLTVV.

J is TRBJ1-2 and V is TRBV29-1, with 7 bases aligning to TRBD1. This CDR3 is built from 13 residues. Germline assignment: CDR1 SQVTM and CDR2 ANQGSEA. V lost 3 bases, J lost 5 bases, and 6 bases stayed unmatched. Here the CDR3 reads CSVDNTGEYGYTF. CDR3 nucleotide sequence: TGCAGCGTTGATAACACAGGGGAGTATGGCTACACCTTC.